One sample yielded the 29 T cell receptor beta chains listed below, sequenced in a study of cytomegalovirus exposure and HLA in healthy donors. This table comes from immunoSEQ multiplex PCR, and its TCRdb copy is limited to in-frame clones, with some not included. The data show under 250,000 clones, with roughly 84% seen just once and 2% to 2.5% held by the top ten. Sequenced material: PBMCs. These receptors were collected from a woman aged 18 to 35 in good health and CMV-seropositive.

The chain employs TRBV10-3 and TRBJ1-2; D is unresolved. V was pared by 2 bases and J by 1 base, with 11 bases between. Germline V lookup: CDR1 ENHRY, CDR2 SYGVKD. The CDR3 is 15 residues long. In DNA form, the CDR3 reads TGTGCCATCAGTGAGCCCCAGGAGGGTAACTATGGCTACACCTTC. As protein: CAISEPQEGNYGYTF.

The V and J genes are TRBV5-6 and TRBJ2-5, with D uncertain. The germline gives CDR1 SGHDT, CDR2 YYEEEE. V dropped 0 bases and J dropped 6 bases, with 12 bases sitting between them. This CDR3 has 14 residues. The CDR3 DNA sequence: TGTGCCAGCAGCTTGGATCGTAGTATGAAGACCCAGTACTTC. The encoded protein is CASSLDRSMKTQYF.

As DNA, the CDR3 is TGTGCCAGCTTAAGCAGACCTGGGGACTTCTATGGCTACACCTTC. Translated: CASLSRPGDFYGYTF. The J gene is TRBJ1-2, the V gene TRBV2, with D possibly matching TRBD1 (5 bases). V dropped 8 bases and J dropped 4 bases, with 20 bases sitting between them. This CDR3 is 15 amino acids long. Germline CDR1 SNHLY, CDR2 FYNNEI.

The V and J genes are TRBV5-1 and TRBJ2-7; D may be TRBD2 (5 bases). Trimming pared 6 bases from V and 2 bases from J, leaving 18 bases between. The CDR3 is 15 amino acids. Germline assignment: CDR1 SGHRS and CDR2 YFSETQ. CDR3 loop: CASTARGEGPYEQYF. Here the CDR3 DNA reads TGCGCCAGCACCGCACGGGGTGAGGGCCCCTACGAGCAGTACTTC.

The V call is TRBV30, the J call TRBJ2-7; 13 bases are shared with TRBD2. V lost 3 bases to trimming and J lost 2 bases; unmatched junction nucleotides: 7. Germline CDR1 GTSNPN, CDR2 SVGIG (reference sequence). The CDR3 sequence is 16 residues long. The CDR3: CAWRGTSGMSAYEQYF. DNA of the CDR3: TGTGCCTGGAGGGGGACTAGCGGGATGTCAGCCTACGAGCAGTACTTC.

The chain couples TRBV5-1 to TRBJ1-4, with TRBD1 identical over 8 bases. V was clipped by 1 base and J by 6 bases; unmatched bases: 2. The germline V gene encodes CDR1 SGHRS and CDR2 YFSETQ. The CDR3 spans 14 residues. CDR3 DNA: TGCGCCAGCAGCTTGCAGGGGGCAGATGAAAAACTGTTTTTT. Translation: CASSLQGADEKLFF.

The CDR3 region has the DNA TGTGCCAGCAGCCCCGCGGGGCCCCCGGTGGGGGAGACCCAGTACTTC. The encoded protein is CASSPAGPPVGETQYF. J is TRBJ2-5 and V is TRBV11-2; D is perhaps TRBD2 (6 bases). The CDR3 loop spans 16 amino acids. V dropped 5 bases and J dropped 5 bases, with 21 bases sitting between them. Per germline, CDR1 SGHAT and CDR2 FQNNGV. The full variable domain, with the rest looked up from reference TRBV11-2 and TRBJ2-5, is EAGVAQSPRYKIIEKRQSVAFWCNPISGHATLYWYQQILGQGPKLLIQFQNNGVVDDSQLPKDRFSAERLKGVDSTLKIQPAKLEDSAVYLCASSPAGPPVGETQYFGPGTRLLVL.

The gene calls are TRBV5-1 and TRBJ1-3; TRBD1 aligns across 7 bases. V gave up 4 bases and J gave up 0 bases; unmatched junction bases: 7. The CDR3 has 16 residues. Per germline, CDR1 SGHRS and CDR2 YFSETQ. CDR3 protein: CASSSGQDNSGNTIYF. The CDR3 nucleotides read TGCGCCAGCAGCAGCGGACAGGATAACTCTGGAAACACCATATATTTT.

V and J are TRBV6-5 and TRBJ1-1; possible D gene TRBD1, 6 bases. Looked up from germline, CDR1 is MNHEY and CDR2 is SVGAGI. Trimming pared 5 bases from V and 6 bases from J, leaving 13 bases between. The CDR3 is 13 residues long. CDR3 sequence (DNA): TGTGCCAGCAGTAGGGGGGGGCCGTCTGAAGCTTTCTTT. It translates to CASSRGGPSEAFF.

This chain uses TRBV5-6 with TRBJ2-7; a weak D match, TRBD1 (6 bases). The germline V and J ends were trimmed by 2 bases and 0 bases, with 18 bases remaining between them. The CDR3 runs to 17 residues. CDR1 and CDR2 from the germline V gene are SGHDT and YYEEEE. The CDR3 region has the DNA TGTGCCAGCAGCTTCGCTTCAACCGGGACACACTCCTACGAGCAGTACTTC. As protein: CASSFASTGTHSYEQYF.

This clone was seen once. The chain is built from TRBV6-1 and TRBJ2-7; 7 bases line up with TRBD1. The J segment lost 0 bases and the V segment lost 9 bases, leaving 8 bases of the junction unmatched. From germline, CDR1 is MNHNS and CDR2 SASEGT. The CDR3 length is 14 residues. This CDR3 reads CASGSRDSSYEQYF. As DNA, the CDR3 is TGTGCCAGTGGCTCTAGGGACAGCTCCTACGAGCAGTACTTC.

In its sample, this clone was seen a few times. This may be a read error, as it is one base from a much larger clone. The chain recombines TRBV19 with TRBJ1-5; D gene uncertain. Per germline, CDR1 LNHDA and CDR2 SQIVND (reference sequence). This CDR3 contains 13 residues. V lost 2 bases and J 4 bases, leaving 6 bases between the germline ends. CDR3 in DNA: TGTGCCAGTAGTATAAGCGGGAATCAGCCCCAGCATTTT. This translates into CASSISGNQPQHF. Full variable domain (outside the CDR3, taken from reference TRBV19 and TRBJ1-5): DGGITQSPKYLFRKEGQNVTLSCEQNLNHDAMYWYRQDPGQGLRLIYYSQIVNDFQKGDIAEGYSVSREKKESFPLTVTSAQKNPTAFYLCASSISGNQPQHFGDGTRLSIL.

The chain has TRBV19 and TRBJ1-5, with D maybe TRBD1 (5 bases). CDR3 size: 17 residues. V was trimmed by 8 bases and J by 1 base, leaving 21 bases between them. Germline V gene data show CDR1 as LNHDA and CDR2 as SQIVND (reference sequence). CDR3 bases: TGTGCCAGTCGAGTCAGCTGGGACTTATGGAGCAATCAGCCCCAGCATTTT. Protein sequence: CASRVSWDLWSNQPQHF.

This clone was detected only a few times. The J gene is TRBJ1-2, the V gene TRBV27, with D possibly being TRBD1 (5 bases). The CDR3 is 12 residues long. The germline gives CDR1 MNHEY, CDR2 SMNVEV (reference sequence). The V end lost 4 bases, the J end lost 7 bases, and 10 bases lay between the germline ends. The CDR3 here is CASSYAGVGYTF. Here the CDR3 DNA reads TGTGCCAGCAGTTATGCGGGGGTTGGCTACACCTTC.

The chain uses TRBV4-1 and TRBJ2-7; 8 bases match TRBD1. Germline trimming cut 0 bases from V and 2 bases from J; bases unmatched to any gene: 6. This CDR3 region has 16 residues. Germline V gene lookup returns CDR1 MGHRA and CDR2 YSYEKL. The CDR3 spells CASSQESQGAAYEQYF. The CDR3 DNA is TGCGCCAGCAGCCAAGAGAGTCAGGGGGCCGCCTACGAGCAGTACTTC.

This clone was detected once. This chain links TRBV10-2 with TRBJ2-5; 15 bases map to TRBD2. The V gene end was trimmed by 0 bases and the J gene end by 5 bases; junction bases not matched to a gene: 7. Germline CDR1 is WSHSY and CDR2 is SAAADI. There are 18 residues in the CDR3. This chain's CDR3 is CASSESAGLAGGEETQYF. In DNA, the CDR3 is TGCGCCAGCAGTGAGTCCGCGGGACTAGCGGGAGGTGAGGAGACCCAGTACTTC.

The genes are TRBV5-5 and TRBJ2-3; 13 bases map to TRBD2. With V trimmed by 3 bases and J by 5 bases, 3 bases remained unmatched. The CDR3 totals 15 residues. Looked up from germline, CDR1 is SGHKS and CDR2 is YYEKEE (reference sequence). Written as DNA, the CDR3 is TGTGCCAGCAGCTCACTAGCGGGAGGGCGAGATACGCAGTATTTT. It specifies CASSSLAGGRDTQYF.

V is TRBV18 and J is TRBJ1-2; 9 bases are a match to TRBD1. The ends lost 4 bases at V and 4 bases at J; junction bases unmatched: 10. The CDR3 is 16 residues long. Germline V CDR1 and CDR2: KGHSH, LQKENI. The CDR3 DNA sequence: TGTGCCAGCTCACAAGACCGGGACAGGGTGGGCTATGGCTACACCTTC. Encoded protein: CASSQDRDRVGYGYTF.

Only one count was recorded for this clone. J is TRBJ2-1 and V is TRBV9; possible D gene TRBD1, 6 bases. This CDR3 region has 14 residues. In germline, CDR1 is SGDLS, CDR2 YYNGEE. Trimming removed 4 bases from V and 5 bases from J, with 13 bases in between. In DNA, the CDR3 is TGTGCCAGCAGCCCAATTGGACAGAACAATGAGCAGTTCTTC. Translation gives CASSPIGQNNEQFF.

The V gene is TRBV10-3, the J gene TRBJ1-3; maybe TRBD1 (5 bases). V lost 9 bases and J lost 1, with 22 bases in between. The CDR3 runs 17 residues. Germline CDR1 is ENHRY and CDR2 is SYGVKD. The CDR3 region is CAITETPGFLSGNTIYF. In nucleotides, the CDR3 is TGTGCCATTACCGAAACACCAGGGTTTTTATCTGGAAACACCATATATTTT.

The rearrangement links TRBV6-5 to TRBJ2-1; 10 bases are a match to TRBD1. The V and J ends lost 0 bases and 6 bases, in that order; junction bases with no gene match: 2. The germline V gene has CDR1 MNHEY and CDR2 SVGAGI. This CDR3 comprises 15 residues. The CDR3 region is CASSYSGTGVNEQFF. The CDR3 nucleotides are TGTGCCAGCAGTTACTCCGGGACAGGGGTCAATGAGCAGTTCTTC.

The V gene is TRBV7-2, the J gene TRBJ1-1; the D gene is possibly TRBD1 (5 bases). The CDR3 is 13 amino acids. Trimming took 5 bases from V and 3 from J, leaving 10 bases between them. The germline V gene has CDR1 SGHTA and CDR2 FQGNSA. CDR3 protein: CASSQGLYTEAFF. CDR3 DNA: TGTGCCAGCAGCCAGGGATTGTACACTGAAGCTTTCTTT.

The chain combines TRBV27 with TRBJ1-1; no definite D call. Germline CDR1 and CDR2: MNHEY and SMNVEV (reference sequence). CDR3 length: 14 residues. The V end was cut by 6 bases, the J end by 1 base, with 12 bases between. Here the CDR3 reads CASRYLGGNTEAFF. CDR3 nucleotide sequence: TGTGCCAGCAGGTATCTGGGAGGGAACACTGAAGCTTTCTTT.

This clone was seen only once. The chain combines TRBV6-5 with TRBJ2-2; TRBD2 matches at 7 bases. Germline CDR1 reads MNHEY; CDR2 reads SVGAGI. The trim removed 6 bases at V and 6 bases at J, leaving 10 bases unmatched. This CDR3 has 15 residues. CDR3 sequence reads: CASSLWTSSSGELFF. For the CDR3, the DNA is TGTGCCAGCAGCCTCTGGACTAGTTCGTCCGGGGAGCTGTTTTTT.

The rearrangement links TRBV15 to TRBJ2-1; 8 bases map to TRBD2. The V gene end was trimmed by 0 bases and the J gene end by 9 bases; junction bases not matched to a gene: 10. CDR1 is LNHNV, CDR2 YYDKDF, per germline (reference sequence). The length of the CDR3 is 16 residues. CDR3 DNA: TGTGCCACCAGCAGAGATGGCGGAGCGGGAGAACGTGAGCAGTTCTTC. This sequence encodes CATSRDGGAGEREQFF.

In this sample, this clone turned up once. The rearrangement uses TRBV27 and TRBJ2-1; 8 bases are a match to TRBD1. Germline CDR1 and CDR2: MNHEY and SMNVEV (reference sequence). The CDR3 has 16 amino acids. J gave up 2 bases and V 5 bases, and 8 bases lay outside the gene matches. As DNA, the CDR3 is TGTGCCAGCAGTCCCCCGGACAGGGTGGCCTACAATGAGCAGTTCTTC. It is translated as CASSPPDRVAYNEQFF.

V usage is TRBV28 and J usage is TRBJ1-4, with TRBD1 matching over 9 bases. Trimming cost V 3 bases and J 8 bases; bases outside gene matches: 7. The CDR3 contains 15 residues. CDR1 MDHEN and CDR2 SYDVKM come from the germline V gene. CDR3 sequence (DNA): TGTGCCAGCAGTTTTATGGGACAGGGTCCAGAAAAACTGTTTTTT. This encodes CASSFMGQGPEKLFF.

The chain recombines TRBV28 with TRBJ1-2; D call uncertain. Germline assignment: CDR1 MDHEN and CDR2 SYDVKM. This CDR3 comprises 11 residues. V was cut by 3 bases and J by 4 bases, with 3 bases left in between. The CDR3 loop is CASSFGYGYTF. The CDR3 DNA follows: TGTGCCAGCAGTTTCGGCTATGGCTACACCTTC.

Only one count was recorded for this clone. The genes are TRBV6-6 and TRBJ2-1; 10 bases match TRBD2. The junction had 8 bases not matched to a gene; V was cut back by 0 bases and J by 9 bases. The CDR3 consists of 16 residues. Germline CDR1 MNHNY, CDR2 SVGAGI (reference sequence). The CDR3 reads CASSYSRLAGAGEQFF. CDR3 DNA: TGTGCCAGCAGTTACTCGAGGCTAGCGGGAGCCGGTGAGCAGTTCTTC.